The 32 T cell receptor beta chains reported below all come from one sample, sequenced in a study of T-cell reconstitution after alpha-beta-depleted transplantation in children. For TCRbeta, the library was prepared with unique molecular identifiers. TCRdb re-analysed the PCR reads in MiXCR, keeping a single row per CDR3 protein. This table has about 980,000 distinct CDR3 sequences, 25% to 30% appearing once. Material: PBMCs, mostly from graft donor cells, obtained 360 days after TCRalphabeta/CD19-depleted stem cell transplant. The origin of the receptors is a boy under two years old who had a stem cell transplant for SCID, so the T cells may come from the graft donor.

The chain links TRBV12-3 or TRBV12-4 to TRBJ1-4; D might be TRBD1 (6 bases). The CDR3 sequence is 14 residues long. V was pared by 6 bases and J by 4 bases, with 12 bases between. In DNA form, the CDR3 reads TGTGCCAGCAGACGACGGACAGTTAATGAAAAACTGTTTTTT. Its protein product is CASRRRTVNEKLFF.

The chain couples TRBV4-1 to TRBJ2-1, with a weak D call TRBD1 (6 bases). The germline V and J ends were trimmed by 3 bases and 8 bases, with 11 bases remaining between them. This CDR3 is 13 amino acids long. Germline loops: CDR1 MGHRA, CDR2 YSYEKL. CDR3 sequence (DNA): TGCGCCAGCAGCCAGAACAGGGTCCATGAGCAGTTCTTC. This encodes CASSQNRVHEQFF.

V and J are TRBV11-2 and TRBJ2-3, with no clear D. The CDR3 extends over 15 amino acids. Germline assignment: CDR1 SGHAT and CDR2 FQNNGV. Trimming stripped 0 bases from V and 0 bases from J, with 7 bases between. DNA for the CDR3: TGTGCCAGCAGCTTAGAGGGGTTTAGCACAGATACGCAGTATTTT. It yields the protein CASSLEGFSTDTQYF.

The chain recombines TRBV12-3 or TRBV12-4 with TRBJ2-5, with 10 bases identical to TRBD1. The V segment lost 3 bases and the J segment 1 base; nucleotides outside the gene matches: 2. There are 15 residues in the CDR3. For the CDR3, the DNA is TGTGCCAGCAGTTTGGACAGGGGGTTCCAAGAGACCCAGTACTTC. Translated: CASSLDRGFQETQYF.

This clonotype came up a few times. This chain joins TRBV5-1 and TRBJ2-2; D is perhaps TRBD1 or TRBD2 (5 bases each). The CDR3 contains 15 residues. The germline V gene encodes CDR1 SGHRS and CDR2 YFSETQ. With 7 bases removed from V and 0 bases from J, the gap between germline ends came to 13 bases. The CDR3 here is CASGTGTPNTGELFF. CDR3 DNA: TGCGCCAGCGGGACCGGGACCCCGAACACCGGGGAGCTGTTTTTT.

This chain links TRBV2 with TRBJ1-1; D not resolved. V gave up 6 bases and J gave up 0 bases, with 17 bases separating them. CDR1 and CDR2 from the germline V gene are SNHLY and FYNNEI. The CDR3 consists of 16 residues. CDR3 in amino acids: CASRSRHLTMNTEAFF. CDR3 DNA: TGTGCCAGCAGATCAAGACACCTCACAATGAACACTGAAGCTTTCTTT.

The chain couples TRBV28 to TRBJ2-3, with 9 nucleotides matching TRBD1. The CDR3 runs 14 residues. Germline V gene sequence: CDR1 MDHEN, CDR2 SYDVKM. V dropped 6 bases and J dropped 3; count of bases not matched to a gene: 4. This chain's CDR3 is CASRGTGKTDTQYF. The DNA of the CDR3 is TGTGCCAGCAGGGGGACAGGGAAGACAGATACGCAGTATTTT.

The chain links TRBV5-1 to TRBJ2-7; D is uncertain. Looked up from germline, CDR1 is SGHRS and CDR2 is YFSETQ. The CDR3 contains 17 residues. V was trimmed by 5 bases and J by 3 bases, leaving 24 bases between them. As DNA, the CDR3 is TGCGCCAGCAGTTGGATTGGCAGCCTGGGTTCTCACTACGAGCAGTACTTC. Its protein product is CASSWIGSLGSHYEQYF.

This clonotype was counted a few times. J is TRBJ2-2 and V is TRBV5-1; D not certain. Germline CDR1 is SGHRS and CDR2 is YFSETQ. V lost 0 bases and J 3 bases, leaving 6 bases between the germline ends. This CDR3 region has 14 residues. CDR3: CASSLGQYTGELFF. The CDR3, as DNA: TGCGCCAGCAGCTTGGGTCAGTACACCGGGGAGCTGTTTTTT.

This clonotype has only a few counts. The chain carries TRBV7-9 and TRBJ2-3; 10 positions agree with TRBD1. The germline CDR1 and CDR2 sequences are SEHNR and FQNEAQ (reference sequence). The ends lost 5 bases at V and 6 bases at J; junction bases unmatched: 11. There are 16 residues in the CDR3. The CDR3 coding sequence is TGTGCCAGCAGCCCCGAGGGACAGGGGTTGATGGATACGCAGTATTTT. It is translated as CASSPEGQGLMDTQYF.

The chain joins TRBV29-1 to TRBJ2-7; the match to TRBD2 covers 7 bases. The CDR3 runs 13 residues. J lost 0 bases, V lost 5 bases, and 4 bases had no gene match. CDR1 is SQVTM, CDR2 ANQGSEA, per germline. CDR3 residues: CSVNGGSSYEQYF. The CDR3 DNA sequence: TGCAGCGTTAACGGGGGGAGCTCCTACGAGCAGTACTTC.

The V call is TRBV18, the J call TRBJ1-2; no firm D call. Trimming left V 6 bases short and J 4 bases short, with 15 bases between. In germline, CDR1 is KGHSH, CDR2 LQKENI. The CDR3 contains 14 residues. The CDR3 sequence: CASSLSKVGYGYTF. Here the CDR3 DNA reads TGTGCCAGCTCCCTTTCCAAGGTGGGCTATGGCTACACCTTC.

This clonotype has ten or more counts. The V and J genes are TRBV4-3 and TRBJ2-3, with no clear D. The V gene's germline CDR1 is LGHNA and CDR2 YSLEER. The CDR3 is made up of 13 amino acids. V lost 4 bases and J 4 bases, leaving 9 bases between the germline ends. CDR3 amino acids: CASSRDAPDTQYF. The CDR3 DNA sequence: TGCGCCAGCAGCCGAGACGCCCCAGATACGCAGTATTTT.

The chain is built from TRBV6-1 and TRBJ2-5; 15 bases are shared with TRBD2. V shed 10 bases and J 5 bases; nucleotides not matched to a gene: 5. From germline, CDR1 is MNHNS and CDR2 SASEGT. There are 14 residues in the CDR3. This CDR3 reads CAIGLAGGPETQYF. Written as DNA, the CDR3 is TGTGCCATAGGACTAGCGGGGGGGCCGGAGACCCAGTACTTC.

This clonotype turned up a few times. The chain employs TRBV5-1 and TRBJ2-7, with 7 bases fitting TRBD2. V lost 3 bases, J lost 3 bases, and 6 bases stayed unmatched. CDR1 is SGHRS and CDR2 is YFSETQ in the germline V gene. The CDR3 runs to 14 residues. The CDR3 bases are TGCGCCAGCAGCTGGGGGACTACGAGCTACGAGCAGTACTTC. Its translation: CASSWGTTSYEQYF.

The chain carries TRBV14 and TRBJ2-7; 9 nucleotides agree with TRBD1. The germline CDR1 and CDR2 sequences are SGHDN and FVKESK. V shed 1 base and J 2 bases; nucleotides not matched to a gene: 9. This CDR3 has 17 amino acids. The CDR3 protein is CASSQGNPGTGTYEQYF. The CDR3 nucleotides are TGTGCCAGCAGCCAAGGGAATCCAGGGACAGGGACCTACGAGCAGTACTTC.

The table lists this clonotype with a few counts. The chain combines TRBV7-6 with TRBJ2-3; D might be TRBD1 (5 bases). V was cut by 5 bases and J by 2 bases, with 11 bases left in between. The CDR3 runs 14 residues. Germline V gene data show CDR1 as SGHVS and CDR2 as FNYEAQ. The CDR3, as DNA: TGTGCCAGCAGCCCATCAGGGTCCACAGATACGCAGTATTTT. Its translation is CASSPSGSTDTQYF.

The chain carries TRBV7-9 and TRBJ2-3, with D perhaps given as TRBD1 or TRBD2 (6 bases each). Looked up from germline, CDR1 is SEHNR and CDR2 is FQNEAQ (reference sequence). The ends were cut back, 3 bases at V and 1 base at J, with 14 bases in the middle. The CDR3 covers 16 residues. The CDR3 nucleotides read TGTGCCAGCAGCTTTCTCACGGGGGCACGCACAGATACGCAGTATTTT. Protein: CASSFLTGARTDTQYF.

The table lists this clonotype with a count of one. The rearrangement links TRBV18 to TRBJ2-7, with 9 bases matching TRBD2. Trimming cost V 4 bases and J 6 bases; bases outside gene matches: 10. This CDR3 region has 15 residues. The V gene's germline CDR1 is KGHSH and CDR2 LQKENI. The CDR3 region is CASSRSAGGQVEQYF. The CDR3 region has the DNA TGTGCCAGCTCACGTTCGGCGGGGGGGCAGGTCGAGCAGTACTTC.

This clonotype came up once. The V call is TRBV5-1, the J call TRBJ2-2; the D gene is possibly TRBD2 (7 bases). This CDR3 spans 16 amino acids. The V gene's germline CDR1 is SGHRS and CDR2 YFSETQ. The germline V and J ends were trimmed by 4 bases and 4 bases, with 17 bases remaining between them. The CDR3 DNA reads as TGCGCCAGCAGCCTGGTGGGGGGGCTTCGCACCGGGGAGCTGTTTTTT. Translating it yields CASSLVGGLRTGELFF.

This clonotype was counted between two and nine times. Written as DNA, the CDR3 is TGTGCCAGCAGCCATGGCGGAACTAACACCGGGGAGCTGTTTTTT. It is translated as CASSHGGTNTGELFF. The genes are TRBV3-1 and TRBJ2-2; D is ambiguous. The V end lost 3 bases, the J end lost 2 bases, and 10 bases lay between the germline ends. CDR3 length: 15 amino acids. Germline V gene data show CDR1 as LGHDT and CDR2 as YNNKEL (reference sequence).

This clonotype occurred a few times. The chain has TRBV4-2 and TRBJ2-7, with 8 nucleotides matching TRBD1. Losses at the gene ends were 3 bases for V and 4 bases for J; bases not matched to a gene: 11. Germline CDR1 and CDR2: LGHNA and YNFKEQ. The CDR3 sequence is 16 residues long. The CDR3: CASSHLGQGFSYEQYF. The CDR3 nucleotides read TGTGCCAGCAGCCACCTAGGACAGGGCTTTTCGTACGAGCAGTACTTC.

This clonotype was detected only a few times. The CDR3, as DNA: TGTGCCACCAGCGCCCGGACTAGCGGGGACACAGATACGCAGTATTTT. Protein sequence: CATSARTSGDTDTQYF. The rearrangement joins TRBV15 to TRBJ2-3; 12 nucleotides line up with TRBD2. The trim removed 5 bases at V and 2 bases at J, leaving 5 bases unmatched. There are 16 residues in the CDR3. The germline CDR1 and CDR2 sequences are LNHNV and YYDKDF (reference sequence).

The V call is TRBV4-3, the J call TRBJ2-1; D remains unclear. Trimming stripped 0 bases from V and 3 bases from J, with 15 bases between. Germline V gives CDR1 LGHNA, CDR2 YSLEER. The CDR3 runs 17 residues. In nucleotides, the CDR3 is TGCGCCAGCAGCCAAGAGTTTAACTCCCGGTTCTACAATGAGCAGTTCTTC. Translating gives CASSQEFNSRFYNEQFF.

This chain joins TRBV2 and TRBJ2-4; D remains unclear. The V and J ends lost 5 bases and 0 bases respectively, with 20 bases between them. The CDR3 covers 18 residues. Germline loops: CDR1 SNHLY, CDR2 FYNNEI. CDR3: CASSSPAQATLAKNIQYF. CDR3 bases: TGTGCCAGCAGTTCCCCGGCGCAGGCCACCCTAGCCAAAAACATTCAGTACTTC.

This clonotype was detected a few times. The chain uses TRBV7-3 and TRBJ2-1, with 7 bases matching TRBD2. V shed 3 bases, J shed 7 bases, and the junction held 12 bases outside the gene matches. The CDR3 covers 16 residues. The germline V gene has CDR1 SGHTA and CDR2 FQGTGA. In DNA form, the CDR3 reads TGTGCCAGCAGCTTGATCGTGCCAGCGGGGCAAAATGAGCAGTTCTTC. Translated: CASSLIVPAGQNEQFF.

This rearrangement joins TRBV29-1 to TRBJ2-1; TRBD2 agrees at 8 bases. V lost 3 bases, J lost 3 bases, and 10 bases stayed unmatched. Germline CDR1 and CDR2: SQVTM and ANQGSEA. This CDR3 has 16 amino acids. CDR3: CSVDPPTSGNYNEQFF. The CDR3 nucleotides read TGCAGCGTTGACCCGCCAACTAGCGGAAACTACAATGAGCAGTTCTTC.

This clonotype appeared many times. V is TRBV12-3 or TRBV12-4 and J is TRBJ2-7; no definite D call. V gave up 3 bases and J gave up 4 bases, with 7 bases separating them. This CDR3 spans 12 amino acids. The CDR3: CASSFVSYEQYF. The CDR3 nucleotides are TGTGCCAGCAGTTTTGTCAGTTACGAGCAGTACTTC.

The chain joins TRBV7-8 to TRBJ2-5; D uncertain. Germline CDR1 SGHVS, CDR2 FQNEAQ. CDR3 size: 15 residues. V was trimmed by 2 bases and J by 1 base, leaving 11 bases between them. CDR3 residues: CASSLRSVPQETQYF. The DNA of the CDR3 is TGTGCCAGCAGCTTAAGGAGCGTACCCCAAGAGACCCAGTACTTC.

The chain couples TRBV7-9 to TRBJ2-3, with D unresolved. Germline lookup yields CDR1 SEHNR and CDR2 FQNEAQ (reference sequence). The V end was cut by 2 bases, the J end by 0 bases, with 15 bases between. The CDR3 contains 17 residues. The CDR3 DNA follows: TGTGCCAGCAGCTTACCCTTCTTGTGGGGAAGCACAGATACGCAGTATTTT. Protein sequence: CASSLPFLWGSTDTQYF. Using reference TRBV7-9 and TRBJ2-3 for the parts outside the CDR3, the full variable domain is DTGVSQNPRHKITKRGQNVTFRCDPISEHNRLYWYRQTLGQGPEFLTYFQNEAQLEKSRLLSDRFSAERPKGSFSTLEIQRTEQGDSAMYLCASSLPFLWGSTDTQYFGPGTRLTVL.

The chain has TRBV29-1 and TRBJ2-5, with TRBD1 matching 8 bases. Germline V gene lookup returns CDR1 SQVTM and CDR2 ANQGSEA. V shed 7 bases and J 3 bases; nucleotides not matched to a gene: 10. The length of the CDR3 is 14 residues. In DNA, the CDR3 is TGCAGCGGGACCCGGGACAGGACCAAAGAGACCCAGTACTTC. Translated, it gives CSGTRDRTKETQYF.

This clonotype was observed a handful of times. This chain joins TRBV9 and TRBJ2-3; TRBD2 matches 9 bases. V lost 0 bases to trimming and J lost 2 bases; unmatched junction nucleotides: 4. This CDR3 contains 16 residues. Germline V gene data show CDR1 as SGDLS and CDR2 as YYNGEE. The CDR3 DNA reads TGTGCCAGCAGCGTAGGAGGCGGGGGGGCCACAGATACGCAGTATTTT. Translated, it gives CASSVGGGGATDTQYF. Supplemented by reference TRBV9 and TRBJ2-3, the full variable domain reads DSGVTQTPKHLITATGQRVTLRCSPRSGDLSVYWYQQSLDQGLQFLIQYYNGEERAKGNILERFSAQQFPDLHSELNLSSLELGDSALYFCASSVGGGGATDTQYFGPGTRLTVL.